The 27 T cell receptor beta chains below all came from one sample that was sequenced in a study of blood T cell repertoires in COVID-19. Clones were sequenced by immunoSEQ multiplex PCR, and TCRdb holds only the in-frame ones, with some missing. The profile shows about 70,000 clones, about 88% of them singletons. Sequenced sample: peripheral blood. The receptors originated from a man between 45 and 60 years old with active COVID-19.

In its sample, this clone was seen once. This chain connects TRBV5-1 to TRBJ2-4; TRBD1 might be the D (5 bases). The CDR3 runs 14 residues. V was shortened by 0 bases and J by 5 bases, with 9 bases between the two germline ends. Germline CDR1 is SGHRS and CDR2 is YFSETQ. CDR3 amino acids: CASSLVVGQNIQYF. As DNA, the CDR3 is TGCGCCAGCAGCTTGGTCGTGGGGCAAAACATTCAGTACTTC.

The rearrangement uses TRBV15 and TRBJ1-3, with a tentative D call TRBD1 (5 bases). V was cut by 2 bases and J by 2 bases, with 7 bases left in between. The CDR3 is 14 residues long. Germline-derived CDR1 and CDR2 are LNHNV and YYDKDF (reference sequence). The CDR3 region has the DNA TGTGCCACCAGCAGAAAGGGGCCTGGAAACACCATATATTTT. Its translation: CATSRKGPGNTIYF.

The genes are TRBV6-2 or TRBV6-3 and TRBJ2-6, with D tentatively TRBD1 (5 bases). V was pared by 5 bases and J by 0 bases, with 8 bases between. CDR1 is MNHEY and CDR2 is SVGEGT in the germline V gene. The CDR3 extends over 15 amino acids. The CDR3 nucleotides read TGTGCCAGCAGTCCGACAGACTCTGGGGCCAACGTCCTGACTTTC. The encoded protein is CASSPTDSGANVLTF.

The CDR3: CASGPDRNQPQHF. In DNA form, the CDR3 reads TGTGCTAGTGGCCCGGACAGGAATCAGCCCCAGCATTTT. The chain employs TRBV12-5 and TRBJ1-5, with 7 nucleotides matching TRBD1. Germline CDR1 and CDR2: LGHNT and FRNRAP. There are 13 residues in the CDR3. V shed 6 bases and J 4 bases; nucleotides not matched to a gene: 3.

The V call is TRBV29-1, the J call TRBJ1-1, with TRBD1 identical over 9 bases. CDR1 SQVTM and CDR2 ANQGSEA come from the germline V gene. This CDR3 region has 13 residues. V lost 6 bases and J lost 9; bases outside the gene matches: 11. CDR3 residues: CSVAHKQGAKAFF. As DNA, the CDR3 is TGCAGCGTCGCCCACAAACAGGGGGCGAAAGCTTTCTTT.

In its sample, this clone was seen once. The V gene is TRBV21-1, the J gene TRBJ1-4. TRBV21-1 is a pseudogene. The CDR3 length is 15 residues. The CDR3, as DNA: TGTGCCAGCAGAAGGGGACCTTGGGAGGACGAAAAACTGTTTTTT. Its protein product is CASRRGPWEDEKLFF.

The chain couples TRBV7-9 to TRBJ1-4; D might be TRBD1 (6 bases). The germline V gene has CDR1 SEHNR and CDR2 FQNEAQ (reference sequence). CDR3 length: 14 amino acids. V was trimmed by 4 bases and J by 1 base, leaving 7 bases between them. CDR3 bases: TGTGCCAGCAGCTCCAGGGGAACTAATGAAAAACTGTTTTTT. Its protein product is CASSSRGTNEKLFF.

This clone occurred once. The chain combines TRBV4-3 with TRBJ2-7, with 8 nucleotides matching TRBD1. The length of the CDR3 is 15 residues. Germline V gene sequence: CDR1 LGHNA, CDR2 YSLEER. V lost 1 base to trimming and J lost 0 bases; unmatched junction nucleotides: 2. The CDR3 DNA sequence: TGCGCCAGCAGCCAAGGGACAGGGCCCTCCTACGAGCAGTACTTC. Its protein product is CASSQGTGPSYEQYF.

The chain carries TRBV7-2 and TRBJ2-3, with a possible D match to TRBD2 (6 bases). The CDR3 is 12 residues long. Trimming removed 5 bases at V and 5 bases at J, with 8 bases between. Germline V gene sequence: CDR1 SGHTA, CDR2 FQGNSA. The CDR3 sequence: CASSTGVDTQYF. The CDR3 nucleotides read TGTGCCAGCAGCACGGGGGTAGATACGCAGTATTTT.

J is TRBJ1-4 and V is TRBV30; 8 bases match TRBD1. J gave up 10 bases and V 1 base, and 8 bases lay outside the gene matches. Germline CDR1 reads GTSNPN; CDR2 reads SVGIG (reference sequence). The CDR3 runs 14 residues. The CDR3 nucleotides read TGTGCCTGGAGTGCGCAGACAGGGGCGACAAAACTGTTTTTT. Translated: CAWSAQTGATKLFF.

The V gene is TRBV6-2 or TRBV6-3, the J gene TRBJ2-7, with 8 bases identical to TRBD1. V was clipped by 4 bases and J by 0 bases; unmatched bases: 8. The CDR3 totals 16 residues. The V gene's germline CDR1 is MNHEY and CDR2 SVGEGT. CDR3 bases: TGTGCCAGCAGTTCACTACCCGGACAGGGCTCCTACGAGCAGTACTTC. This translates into CASSSLPGQGSYEQYF.

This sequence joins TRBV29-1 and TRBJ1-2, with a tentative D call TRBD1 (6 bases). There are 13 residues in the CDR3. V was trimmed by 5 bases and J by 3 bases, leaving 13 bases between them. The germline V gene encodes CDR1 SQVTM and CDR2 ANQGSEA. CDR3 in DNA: TGCAGCGTTTACAGGGTCGGGGACTATGGCTACACCTTC. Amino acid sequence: CSVYRVGDYGYTF.

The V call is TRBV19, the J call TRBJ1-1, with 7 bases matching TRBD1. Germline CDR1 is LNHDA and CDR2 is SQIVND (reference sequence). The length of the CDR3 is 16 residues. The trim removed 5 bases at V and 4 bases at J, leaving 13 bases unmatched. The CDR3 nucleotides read TGTGCCAGTAGTCCGATGCCGGGACAGAGGACCACTGAAGCTTTCTTT. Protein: CASSPMPGQRTTEAFF.

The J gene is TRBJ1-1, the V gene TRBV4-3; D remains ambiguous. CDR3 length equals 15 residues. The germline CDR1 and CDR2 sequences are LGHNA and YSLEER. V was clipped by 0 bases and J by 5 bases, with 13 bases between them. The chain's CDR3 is CASSQDRMAGTEAFF. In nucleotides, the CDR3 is TGCGCCAGCAGCCAAGATCGGATGGCGGGGACTGAAGCTTTCTTT.

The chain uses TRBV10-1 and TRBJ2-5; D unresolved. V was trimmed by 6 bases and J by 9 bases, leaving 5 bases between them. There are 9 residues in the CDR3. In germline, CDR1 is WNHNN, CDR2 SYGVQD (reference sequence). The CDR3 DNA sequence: TGCGCCAGCAGAGTAGCCCAGTACTTC. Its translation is CASRVAQYF.

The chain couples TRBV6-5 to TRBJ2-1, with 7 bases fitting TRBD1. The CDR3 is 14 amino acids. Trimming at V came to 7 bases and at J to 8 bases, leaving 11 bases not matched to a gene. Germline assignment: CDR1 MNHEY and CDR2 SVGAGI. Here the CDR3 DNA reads TGTGCCAGCAACCACGACAGGGTAGGCGATGAGCAGTTCTTC. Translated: CASNHDRVGDEQFF.

The CDR3 coding sequence is TGTGCCAGTCGTCTAGGGAGGTGGGGCTACACCTTC. Translated, it gives CASRLGRWGYTF. This sequence joins TRBV19 and TRBJ1-2, with D unresolved. Trimming left V 8 bases short and J 8 bases short, with 15 bases between. The CDR3 loop spans 12 amino acids. The V gene's germline CDR1 is LNHDA and CDR2 SQIVND (reference sequence).

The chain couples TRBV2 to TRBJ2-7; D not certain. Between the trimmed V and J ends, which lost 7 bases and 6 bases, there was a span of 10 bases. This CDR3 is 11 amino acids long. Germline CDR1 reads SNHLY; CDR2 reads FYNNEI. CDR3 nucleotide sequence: TGTGCCAGCAACGGAGTGGGCGAGCAGTACTTC. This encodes CASNGVGEQYF.

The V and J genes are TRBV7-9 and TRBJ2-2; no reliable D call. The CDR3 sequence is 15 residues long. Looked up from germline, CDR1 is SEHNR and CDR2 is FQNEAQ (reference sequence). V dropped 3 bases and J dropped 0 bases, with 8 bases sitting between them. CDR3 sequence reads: CASSFRQANTGELFF. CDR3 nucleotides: TGTGCCAGCAGCTTCCGCCAGGCGAACACCGGGGAGCTGTTTTTT. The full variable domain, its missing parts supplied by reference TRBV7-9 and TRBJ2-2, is DTGVSQNPRHKITKRGQNVTFRCDPISEHNRLYWYRQTLGQGPEFLTYFQNEAQLEKSRLLSDRFSAERPKGSFSTLEIQRTEQGDSAMYLCASSFRQANTGELFFGEGSRLTVL.

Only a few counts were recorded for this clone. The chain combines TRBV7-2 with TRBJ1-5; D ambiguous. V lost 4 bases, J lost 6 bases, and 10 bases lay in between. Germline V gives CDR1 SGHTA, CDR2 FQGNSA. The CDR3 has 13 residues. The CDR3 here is CASSYSPGQPQHF. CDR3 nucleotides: TGTGCCAGCAGCTATAGTCCGGGTCAGCCCCAGCATTTT. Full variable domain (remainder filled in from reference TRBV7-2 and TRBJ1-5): GAGVSQSPSNKVTEKGKDVELRCDPISGHTALYWYRQSLGQGLEFLIYFQGNSAPDKSGLPSDRFSAERTGGSVSTLTIQRTQQEDSAVYLCASSYSPGQPQHFGDGTRLSIL.

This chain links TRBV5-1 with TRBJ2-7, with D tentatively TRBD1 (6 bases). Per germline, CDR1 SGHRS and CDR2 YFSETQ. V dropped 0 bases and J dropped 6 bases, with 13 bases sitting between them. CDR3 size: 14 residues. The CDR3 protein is CASSLGPPRGEQYF. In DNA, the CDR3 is TGCGCCAGCAGCTTGGGACCTCCCAGGGGCGAGCAGTACTTC.

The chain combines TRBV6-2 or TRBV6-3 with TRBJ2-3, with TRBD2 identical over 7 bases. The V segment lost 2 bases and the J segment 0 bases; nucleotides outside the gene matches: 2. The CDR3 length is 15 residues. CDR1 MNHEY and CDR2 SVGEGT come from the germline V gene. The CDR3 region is CASSYRRGSTDTQYF. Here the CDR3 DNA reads TGTGCCAGCAGTTACCGGCGGGGGAGCACAGATACGCAGTATTTT.

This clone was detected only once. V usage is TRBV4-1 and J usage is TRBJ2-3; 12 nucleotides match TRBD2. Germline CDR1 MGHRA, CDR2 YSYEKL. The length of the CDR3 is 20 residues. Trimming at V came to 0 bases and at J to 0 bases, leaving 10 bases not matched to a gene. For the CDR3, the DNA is TGCGCCAGCAGCCAAGATCTTCTAGCGGGGGGGCCATGGAGCACAGATACGCAGTATTTT. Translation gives CASSQDLLAGGPWSTDTQYF.

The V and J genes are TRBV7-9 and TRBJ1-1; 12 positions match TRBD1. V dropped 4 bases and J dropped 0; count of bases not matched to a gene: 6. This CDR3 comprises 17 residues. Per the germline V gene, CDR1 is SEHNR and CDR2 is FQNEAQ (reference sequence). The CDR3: CASSSPGQGALNTEAFF. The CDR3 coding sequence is TGTGCCAGCAGCTCCCCGGGACAGGGGGCCCTGAACACTGAAGCTTTCTTT. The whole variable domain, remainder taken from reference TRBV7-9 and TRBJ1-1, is DTGVSQNPRHKITKRGQNVTFRCDPISEHNRLYWYRQTLGQGPEFLTYFQNEAQLEKSRLLSDRFSAERPKGSFSTLEIQRTEQGDSAMYLCASSSPGQGALNTEAFFGQGTRLTVV.

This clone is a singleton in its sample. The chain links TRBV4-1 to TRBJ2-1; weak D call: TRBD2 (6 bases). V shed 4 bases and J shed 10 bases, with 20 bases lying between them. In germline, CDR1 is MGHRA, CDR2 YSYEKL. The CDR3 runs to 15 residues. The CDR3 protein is CASSPPWARGREQFF. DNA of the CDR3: TGCGCCAGCAGCCCCCCCTGGGCGCGGGGTCGAGAGCAGTTCTTC.

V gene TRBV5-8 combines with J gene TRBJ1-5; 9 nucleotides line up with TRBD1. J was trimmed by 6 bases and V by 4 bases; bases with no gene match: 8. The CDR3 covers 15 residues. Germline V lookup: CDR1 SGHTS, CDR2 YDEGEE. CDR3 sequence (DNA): TGTGCCAGCAGCCAGAAACAGGGGGCGCGTCAGCCCCAGCATTTT. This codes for CASSQKQGARQPQHF. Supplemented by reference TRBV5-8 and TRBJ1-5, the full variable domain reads EAGVTQSPTHLIKTRGQQATLRCSPISGHTSVYWYQQALGLGLQFLLWYDEGEERNRGNFPPRFSGRQFPNYSSELNVNALELEDSALYLCASSQKQGARQPQHFGDGTRLSIL.

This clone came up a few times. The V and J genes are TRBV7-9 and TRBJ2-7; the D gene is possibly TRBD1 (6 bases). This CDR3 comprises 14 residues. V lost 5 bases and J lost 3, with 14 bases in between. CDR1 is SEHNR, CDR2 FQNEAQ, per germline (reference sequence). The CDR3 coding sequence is TGTGCCAGCAGCCCCCAGACAGGAGTCTACGAGCAGTACTTC. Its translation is CASSPQTGVYEQYF.